Here is one T cell receptor (beta chain) with its context. Its cognate antigen is unknown. Trimming removed 0 bases from V and 4 bases from J, with 22 bases in between. The CDR3 has 19 residues. Germline lookup yields CDR1 LGHNA and CDR2 YSLEER. Only in-frame clones appear in the TCRdb table, and some are missing; sequencing was by immunoSEQ multiplex PCR. The data contain a few hundred thousand clones, roughly 71% of them singletons. This specimen comes from a study of cytotoxic CD8 clonotypes in ibrutinib-treated CLL. The overall study: For this cohort, patients were ten to twelve relapsed/refractory and some 15 treatment-naive, while approximately 17 were IGHV unmutated. Notes on the study in general: Public clonotypes showed up rarely, and on treatment they shrank or held steady.

The V gene is TRBV4-3, the J gene TRBJ2-1; a possible D gene is TRBD1 (6 bases). The source was PBMCs, collected after 36 months of ibrutinib treatment. The sequence came from a human donor with chronic lymphocytic leukemia. The CDR3 coding sequence is TGCGCCAGCAGCCAAGATACAGGGTTAACCAAGCTCTTATACAATGAGCAGTTCTTC. Translation: CASSQDTGLTKLLYNEQFF.